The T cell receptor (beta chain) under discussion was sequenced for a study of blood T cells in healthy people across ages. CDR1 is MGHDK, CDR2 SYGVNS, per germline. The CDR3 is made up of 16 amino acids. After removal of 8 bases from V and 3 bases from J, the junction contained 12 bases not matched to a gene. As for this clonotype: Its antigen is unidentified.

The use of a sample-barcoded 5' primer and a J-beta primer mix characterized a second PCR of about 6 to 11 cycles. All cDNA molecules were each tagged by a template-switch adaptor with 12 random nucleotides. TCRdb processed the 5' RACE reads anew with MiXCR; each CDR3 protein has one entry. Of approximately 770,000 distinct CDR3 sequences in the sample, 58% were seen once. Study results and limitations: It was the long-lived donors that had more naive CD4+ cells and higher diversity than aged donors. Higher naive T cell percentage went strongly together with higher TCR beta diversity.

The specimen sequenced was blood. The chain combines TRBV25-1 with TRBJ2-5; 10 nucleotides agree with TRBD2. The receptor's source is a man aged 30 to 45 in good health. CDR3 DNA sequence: TGTGCCAGCGCTCCGGCTAGCGGGAGAGTGGAAGAGACCCAGTACTTC. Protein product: CASAPASGRVEETQYF.